This entry lists 22 T cell receptor beta chains sequenced from one sample in a study of cytomegalovirus exposure and HLA in healthy donors. This PCR relied on a set of 60 Vbeta primers and 13 Jbeta primers. The repertoire was sequenced with immunoSEQ multiplex PCR; TCRdb's copy has only in-frame clones and lacks some. The top ten hold around 7% of the sample, which has roughly 90,000 clones, around 77% seen once. The sequenced material came from PBMCs. All receptors derive from a man under 40 in good health and CMV-seronegative.

V gene TRBV7-9 combines with J gene TRBJ2-5; perhaps TRBD2 as D (6 bases). CDR3 length equals 13 residues. Trimming took 5 bases from V and 9 from J, leaving 16 bases between them. CDR1 is SEHNR and CDR2 is FQNEAQ in the germline V gene (reference sequence). CDR3 protein: CASSKDQSGAQYF. The CDR3, as DNA: TGTGCCAGCAGCAAAGACCAGTCGGGGGCCCAGTACTTC. The full variable domain, in which reference TRBV7-9 and TRBJ2-5 provide the parts outside the CDR3, is DTGVSQNPRHKITKRGQNVTFRCDPISEHNRLYWYRQTLGQGPEFLTYFQNEAQLEKSRLLSDRFSAERPKGSFSTLEIQRTEQGDSAMYLCASSKDQSGAQYFGPGTRLLVL.

The genes are TRBV5-6 and TRBJ1-2; 9 bases align to TRBD1. CDR3 length: 16 amino acids. In germline, CDR1 is SGHDT, CDR2 YYEEEE. V trimming: 1 base; J trimming: 8 bases; junction bases outside the gene matches: 12. The CDR3 spells CASSLTGGPLFGGYTF. CDR3 bases: TGTGCCAGCAGCTTGACAGGGGGCCCCCTTTTTGGGGGCTACACCTTC.

This clone was counted only a few times. The genes are TRBV7-9 and TRBJ2-7; TRBD1 might be the D (5 bases). Germline lookup yields CDR1 SEHNR and CDR2 FQNEAQ (reference sequence). The CDR3 has 14 residues. V was pared by 4 bases and J by 2 bases, with 12 bases between. The CDR3 coding sequence is TGTGCCAGCAGCTCTTGGGGCGGTACCTACGAGCAGTACTTC. Its protein product is CASSSWGGTYEQYF.

The chain employs TRBV6-1 and TRBJ2-7; 9 nucleotides line up with TRBD1. V was clipped by 2 bases and J by 3 bases; unmatched bases: 20. This CDR3 region has 20 residues. CDR1 and CDR2 from the germline V gene are MNHNS and SASEGT. CDR3 in amino acids: CASSEWVIQNPGQGFYEQYF. The CDR3 DNA is TGTGCCAGCAGTGAATGGGTAATCCAGAATCCGGGACAGGGTTTCTACGAGCAGTACTTC.

The rearrangement joins TRBV19 to TRBJ2-5, with 10 bases fitting TRBD2. The CDR3 covers 14 residues. Trimming took 8 bases from V and 2 from J; bases not matched to a gene: 5. Germline CDR1 reads LNHDA; CDR2 reads SQIVND (reference sequence). The CDR3: CASQSSGRQETQYF. In nucleotides, the CDR3 is TGTGCCAGTCAATCTAGCGGGAGACAAGAGACCCAGTACTTC.

The chain joins TRBV4-1 to TRBJ1-5; D possibly corresponds to TRBD1 (6 bases). Looked up from germline, CDR1 is MGHRA and CDR2 is YSYEKL. The CDR3 contains 17 residues. Trimming shortened V by 0 bases and J by 7 bases, and 19 bases separated the two germline ends. CDR3 nucleotide sequence: TGCGCCAGCAGCCAAGATATCAGCAGGGGTAGATCCCAGCCCCAGCATTTT. Translation: CASSQDISRGRSQPQHF.

By share of the sample, this clone is medium-sized (0.01 to 0.1%). V and J are TRBV7-9 and TRBJ1-6, with D perhaps matching TRBD1 (6 bases). The CDR3 is 14 residues long. V lost 4 bases to trimming and J lost 12 bases, with 16 bases between them. The germline gives CDR1 SEHNR, CDR2 FQNEAQ (reference sequence). Written as DNA, the CDR3 is TGTGCCAGCAGCTCCGCAGGGGCCAGCCGACCCCTCCACTTT. Protein sequence: CASSSAGASRPLHF.

V usage is TRBV7-3 and J usage is TRBJ1-3, with 11 positions matching TRBD1. J was trimmed by 8 bases and V by 5 bases; bases with no gene match: 5. The V gene's germline CDR1 is SGHTA and CDR2 FQGTGA. The CDR3 consists of 14 residues. CDR3 nucleotides: TGTGCCAGCAGCCGGACAGGGGGCATGGACACCATATATTTT. This translates into CASSRTGGMDTIYF.

The chain uses TRBV2 and TRBJ1-4; D gene uncertain. CDR1 SNHLY and CDR2 FYNNEI come from the germline V gene. CDR3 length: 11 residues. V shed 2 bases and J shed 16 bases, with 11 bases lying between them. CDR3 coding DNA: TGTGCCAGCAGTGAACGAATCTATCCGTTTTTT. Its translation: CASSERIYPFF.

The chain carries TRBV4-2 and TRBJ2-7; 9 bases map to TRBD2. The CDR3 is 16 amino acids. V was pared by 0 bases and J by 2 bases, with 5 bases of the junction left unmatched. Per germline, CDR1 LGHNA and CDR2 YNFKEQ. The CDR3 coding sequence is TGTGCCAGCAGCCAAGATCGGGGCGGGGGGGCCTACGAGCAGTACTTC. Amino acids: CASSQDRGGGAYEQYF.

The sample holds one count of this clone. Only one base separates this from a far larger clonotype, so it likely reflects a read error. This sequence joins TRBV2 and TRBJ2-3; 11 nucleotides match TRBD2. V dropped 4 bases and J dropped 1; count of bases not matched to a gene: 1. CDR1 is SNHLY, CDR2 FYNNEI, per germline. The CDR3 extends over 15 amino acids. In DNA form, the CDR3 reads TGTGCCAGCAGTGGGACTAGCGGGCGCACAGATACGCAGTATTTT. As protein: CASSGTSGRTDTQYF.

This clone was counted only a few times. The V gene is TRBV29-1, the J gene TRBJ1-1; weak D call: TRBD1 (6 bases). Germline V gene sequence: CDR1 SQVTM, CDR2 ANQGSEA. The CDR3 has 13 amino acids. V was cut by 7 bases and J by 0 bases, with 12 bases left in between. CDR3 loop: CSGRTGLNTEAFF. As DNA, the CDR3 is TGCAGCGGACGAACAGGGCTGAACACTGAAGCTTTCTTT.

The chain is built from TRBV7-9 and TRBJ2-2, with a tentative D call TRBD2 (5 bases). The CDR3 consists of 17 residues. Germline V gene data show CDR1 as SEHNR and CDR2 as FQNEAQ (reference sequence). The V and J ends lost 5 bases and 7 bases respectively, with 23 bases between them. The CDR3 DNA follows: TGTGCCAGCAGCCCCCCTTGGCGGGCGCGAGTTGACGGGGAGCTGTTTTTT. Amino acid sequence: CASSPPWRARVDGELFF.

The chain carries TRBV28 and TRBJ1-1, with D possibly being TRBD1 (5 bases). The CDR3 sequence is 16 residues long. V lost 5 bases, J lost 4 bases, and 20 bases lay in between. CDR1 and CDR2 (germline): MDHEN, SYDVKM. CDR3 amino acids: CASSPPGTDFFTEAFF. The CDR3 DNA reads TGTGCCAGCAGTCCACCCGGGACTGACTTCTTCACTGAAGCTTTCTTT. The full variable domain, in which reference TRBV28 and TRBJ1-1 provide the parts outside the CDR3, is DVKVTQSSRYLVKRTGEKVFLECVQDMDHENMFWYRQDPGLGLRLIYFSYDVKMKEKGDIPEGYSVSREKKERFSLILESASTNQTSMYLCASSPPGTDFFTEAFFGQGTRLTVV.

The rearrangement links TRBV19 to TRBJ2-7; D uncertain. Deletions cut 5 bases from V and 0 bases from J, with 14 bases between. In germline, CDR1 is LNHDA, CDR2 SQIVND (reference sequence). The CDR3 totals 15 residues. The CDR3 sequence is CASSLGLRSSYEQYF. CDR3 DNA sequence: TGTGCCAGTAGTCTTGGGTTGCGGAGCTCCTACGAGCAGTACTTC.

Comment on this clone: The CDR3 end shows no conserved phenylalanine or tryptophan, and so a read error is likely. V is TRBV14 and J is TRBJ1-1; D not resolved. CDR3 length: 13 residues. Per germline, CDR1 SGHDN and CDR2 FVKESK. The V and J ends lost 5 bases and 4 bases respectively, with 11 bases between them. The CDR3 reads CASSADQVTEAFV. DNA of the CDR3: TGTGCCAGCAGCGCCGACCAGGTCACTGAAGCTTTCGTT.

J is TRBJ2-7 and V is TRBV10-2; 7 bases are a match to TRBD2. This CDR3 is 13 amino acids long. J was trimmed by 1 base and V by 6 bases; bases with no gene match: 3. The germline gives CDR1 WSHSY, CDR2 SAAADI. CDR3 in DNA: TGCGCCAGCAGCCCGGGAGGATCCTACGAGCAGTACTTC. This gives the protein CASSPGGSYEQYF.

This sequence joins TRBV6-4 and TRBJ2-3; D possibly corresponds to TRBD1 (5 bases). CDR1 and CDR2 from the germline V gene are MRHNA and SNTAGT. The V end was cut by 6 bases, the J end by 0 bases, with 16 bases between. The CDR3 sequence is 16 residues long. The CDR3 here is CASSLPRYRSTDTQYF. The CDR3 nucleotides are TGTGCCAGCAGCCTTCCAAGGTACAGGAGCACAGATACGCAGTATTTT.

Turning to this clone: Other DNA sequences of this sample code for an identical CDR3. The chain links TRBV7-2 to TRBJ1-5; 7 nucleotides line up with TRBD1. The ends lost 8 bases at V and 5 bases at J; junction bases unmatched: 6. CDR3 length equals 13 residues. CDR1 and CDR2 (germline): SGHTA, FQGNSA. CDR3 nucleotide sequence: TGTGCCAGCGCAATCAGGGGGGATCAGCCCCAGCATTTT. As protein: CASAIRGDQPQHF.

The chain combines TRBV15 with TRBJ2-7, with a tentative D call TRBD1 (6 bases). Germline V gives CDR1 LNHNV, CDR2 YYDKDF (reference sequence). V was trimmed by 2 bases and J by 6 bases, leaving 8 bases between them. This CDR3 spans 12 amino acids. The CDR3: CATSRNRAEQYF. The CDR3 nucleotides read TGTGCCACCAGCAGAAACAGGGCCGAGCAGTACTTC.

The rearrangement joins TRBV19 to TRBJ2-5; D unresolved. Germline values: CDR1 LNHDA, CDR2 SQIVND (reference sequence). The V end lost 4 bases, the J end lost 4 bases, and 4 bases lay between the germline ends. This CDR3 contains 11 residues. DNA for the CDR3: TGTGCCAGTAGTACCCGAGAGACCCAGTACTTC. It is translated as CASSTRETQYF. Based on the CDR3 plus reference TRBV19 and TRBJ2-5, the full variable domain is DGGITQSPKYLFRKEGQNVTLSCEQNLNHDAMYWYRQDPGQGLRLIYYSQIVNDFQKGDIAEGYSVSREKKESFPLTVTSAQKNPTAFYLCASSTRETQYFGPGTRLLVL.

The chain recombines TRBV5-1 with TRBJ2-7; 7 bases match TRBD1. V lost 3 bases to trimming and J lost 2 bases; unmatched junction nucleotides: 5. The CDR3 runs to 14 residues. CDR1 and CDR2 from the germline V gene are SGHRS and YFSETQ. CDR3 loop: CASSSSTGTYEQYF. The DNA of the CDR3 is TGCGCCAGCAGCTCCTCGACAGGGACCTACGAGCAGTACTTC.